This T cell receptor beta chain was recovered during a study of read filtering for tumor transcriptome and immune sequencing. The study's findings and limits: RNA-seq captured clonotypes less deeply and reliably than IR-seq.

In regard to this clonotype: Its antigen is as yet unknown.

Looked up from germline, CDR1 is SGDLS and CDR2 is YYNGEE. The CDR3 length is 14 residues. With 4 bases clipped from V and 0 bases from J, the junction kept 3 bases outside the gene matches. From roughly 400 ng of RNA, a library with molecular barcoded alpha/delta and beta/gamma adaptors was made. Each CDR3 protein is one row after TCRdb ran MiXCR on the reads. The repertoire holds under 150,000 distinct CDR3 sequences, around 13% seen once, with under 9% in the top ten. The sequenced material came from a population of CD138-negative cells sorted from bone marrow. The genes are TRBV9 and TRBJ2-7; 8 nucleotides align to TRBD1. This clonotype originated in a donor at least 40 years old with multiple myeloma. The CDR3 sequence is CASSPTGGSYEQYF. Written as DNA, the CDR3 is TGTGCCAGCAGCCCTACAGGGGGCTCCTACGAGCAGTACTTC. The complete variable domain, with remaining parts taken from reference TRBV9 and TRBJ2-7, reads DSGVTQTPKHLITATGQRVTLRCSPRSGDLSVYWYQQSLDQGLQFLIQYYNGEERAKGNILERFSAQQFPDLHSELNLSSLELGDSALYFCASSPTGGSYEQYFGPGTRLTVT.